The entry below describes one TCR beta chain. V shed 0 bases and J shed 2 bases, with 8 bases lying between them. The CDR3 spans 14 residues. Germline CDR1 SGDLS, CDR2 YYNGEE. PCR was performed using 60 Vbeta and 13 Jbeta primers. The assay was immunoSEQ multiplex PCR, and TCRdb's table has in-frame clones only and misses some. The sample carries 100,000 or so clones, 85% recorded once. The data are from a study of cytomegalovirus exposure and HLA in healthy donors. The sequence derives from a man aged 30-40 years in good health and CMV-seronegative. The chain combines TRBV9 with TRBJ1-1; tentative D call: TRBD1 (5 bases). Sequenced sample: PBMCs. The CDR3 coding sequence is TGTGCCAGCAGCGTAGCGGGGGTTAACACTGAAGCTTTCTTT. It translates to CASSVAGVNTEAFF.